The clone carrying this T cell receptor beta chain was found a few times. Its antigen is still unknown. The beta constant-region primer was an equimolar mix of two oligonucleotides covering TRBC1 and TRBC2. Four rounds of PCR amplified the ligated cDNA using nested alpha and beta constant-region primers plus SP2. Via MiXCR, TCRdb re-called the UMI-ligation and nested PCR reads, giving one row per CDR3 protein. This table holds over 100,000 distinct CDR3 sequences, roughly 15% found once. This entry comes from a study of naive and memory T cell subsets. The CDR3 loop spans 13 amino acids. CDR1 and CDR2 from the germline V gene are MNHEY and SMNVEV (reference sequence). V lost 0 bases and J 4 bases, leaving 6 bases between the germline ends. Findings of the study overall: Especially in CD8 cells, naive repertoires contained a few larger clonotypes, possibly CD45RA-re-expressing memory cells.

The TCR originated in a human donor in good health. Material: naive CD8+ T cells from blood. This rearrangement joins TRBV27 to TRBJ2-5; D not resolved. The CDR3 bases are TGTGCCAGCAGTTTATCGTCGGGAGAGACCCAGTACTTC. It codes for CASSLSSGETQYF.